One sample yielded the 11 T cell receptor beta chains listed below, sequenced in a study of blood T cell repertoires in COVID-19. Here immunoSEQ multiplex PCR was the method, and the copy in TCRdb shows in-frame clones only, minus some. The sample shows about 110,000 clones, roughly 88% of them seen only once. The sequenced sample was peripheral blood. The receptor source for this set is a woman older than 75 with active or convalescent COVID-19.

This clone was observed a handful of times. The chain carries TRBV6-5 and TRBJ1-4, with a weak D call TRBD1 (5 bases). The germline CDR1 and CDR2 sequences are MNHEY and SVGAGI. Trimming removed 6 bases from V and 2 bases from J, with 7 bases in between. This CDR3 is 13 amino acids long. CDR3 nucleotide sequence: TGTGCCAGCAGGGGGGGTACTAATGAAAAACTGTTTTTT. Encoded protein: CASRGGTNEKLFF.

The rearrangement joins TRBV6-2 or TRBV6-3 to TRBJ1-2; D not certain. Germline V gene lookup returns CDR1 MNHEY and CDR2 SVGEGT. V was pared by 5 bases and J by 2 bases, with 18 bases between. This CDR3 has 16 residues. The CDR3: CASSQMVGRRNYGYTF. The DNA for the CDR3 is TGTGCCAGCAGTCAAATGGTCGGGAGGAGAAACTATGGCTACACCTTC.

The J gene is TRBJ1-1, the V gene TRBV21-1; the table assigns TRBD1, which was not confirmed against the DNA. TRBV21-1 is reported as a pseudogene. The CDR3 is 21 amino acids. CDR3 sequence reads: CASSKDLLPPGGGEVDTEAFF. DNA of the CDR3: TGTGCCAGCAGCAAAGACCTCCTTCCCCCAGGGGGCGGCGAGGTTGACACTGAAGCTTTCTTT.

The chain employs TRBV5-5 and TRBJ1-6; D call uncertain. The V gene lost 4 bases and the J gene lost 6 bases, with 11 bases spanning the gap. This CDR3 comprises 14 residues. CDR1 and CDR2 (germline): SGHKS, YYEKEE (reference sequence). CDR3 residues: CASSRMELNSPLHF. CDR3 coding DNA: TGTGCCAGCAGCCGGATGGAGCTTAATTCACCCCTCCACTTT.

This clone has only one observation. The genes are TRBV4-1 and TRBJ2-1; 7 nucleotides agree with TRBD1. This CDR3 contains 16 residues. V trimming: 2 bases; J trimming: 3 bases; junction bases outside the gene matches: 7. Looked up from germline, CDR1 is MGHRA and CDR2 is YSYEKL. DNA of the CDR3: TGCGCCAGCAGCCAAACTCACAGGGGACACTACAATGAGCAGTTCTTC. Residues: CASSQTHRGHYNEQFF.

The CDR3 sequence is CASSLESPRQARNNEQFF. In nucleotides, the CDR3 is TGTGCCAGCAGCTTAGAATCGCCCCGACAGGCCCGAAACAATGAGCAGTTCTTC. The V call is TRBV11-3, the J call TRBJ2-1; possible D gene TRBD1, 6 bases. Germline-derived CDR1 and CDR2 are SGHNT and YENEEA. V lost 0 bases, J lost 5 bases, and 20 bases lay in between. The CDR3 length is 18 residues.

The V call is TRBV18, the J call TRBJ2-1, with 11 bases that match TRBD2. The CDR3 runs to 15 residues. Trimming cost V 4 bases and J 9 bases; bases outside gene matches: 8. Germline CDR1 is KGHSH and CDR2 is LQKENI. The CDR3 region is CASSLGSGRAAEQFF. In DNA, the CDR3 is TGTGCCAGCTCACTCGGTAGCGGGAGGGCCGCTGAGCAGTTCTTC.

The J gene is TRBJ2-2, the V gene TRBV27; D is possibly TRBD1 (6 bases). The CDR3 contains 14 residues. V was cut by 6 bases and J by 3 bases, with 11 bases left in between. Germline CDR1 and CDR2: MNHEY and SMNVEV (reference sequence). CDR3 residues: CASSSRGDTGELFF. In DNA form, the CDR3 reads TGTGCCAGCAGCTCCAGGGGAGACACCGGGGAGCTGTTTTTT.

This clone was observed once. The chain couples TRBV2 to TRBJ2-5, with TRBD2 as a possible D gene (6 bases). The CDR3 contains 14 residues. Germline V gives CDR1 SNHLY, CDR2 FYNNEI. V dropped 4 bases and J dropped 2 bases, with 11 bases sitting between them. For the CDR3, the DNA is TGTGCCAGCAGTGGGAGGGCGCTACAAGAGACCCAGTACTTC. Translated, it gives CASSGRALQETQYF. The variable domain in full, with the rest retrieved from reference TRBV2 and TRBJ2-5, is EPEVTQTPSHQVTQMGQEVILRCVPISNHLYFYWYRQILGQKVEFLVSFYNNEISEKSEIFDDQFSVERPDGSNFTLKIRSTKLEDSAMYFCASSGRALQETQYFGPGTRLLVL.

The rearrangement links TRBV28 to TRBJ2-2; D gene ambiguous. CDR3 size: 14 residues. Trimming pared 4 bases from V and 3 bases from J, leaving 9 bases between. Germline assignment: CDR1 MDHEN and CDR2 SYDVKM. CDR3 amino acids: CASSWASYTGELFF. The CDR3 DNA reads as TGTGCCAGCAGTTGGGCTTCGTACACCGGGGAGCTGTTTTTT.

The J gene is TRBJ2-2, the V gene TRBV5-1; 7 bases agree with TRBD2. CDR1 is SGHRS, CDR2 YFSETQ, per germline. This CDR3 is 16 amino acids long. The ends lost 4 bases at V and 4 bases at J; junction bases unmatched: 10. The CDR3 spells CASSTSGGTGTGELFF. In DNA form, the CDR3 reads TGCGCCAGCAGCACTTCCGGGGGGACGGGCACCGGGGAGCTGTTTTTT. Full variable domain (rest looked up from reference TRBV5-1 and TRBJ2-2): KAGVTQTPRYLIKTRGQQVTLSCSPISGHRSVSWYQQTPGQGLQFLFEYFSETQRNKGNFPGRFSGRQFSNSRSEMNVSTLELGDSALYLCASSTSGGTGTGELFFGEGSRLTVL.